This TCR beta chain emerged from a study of T-cell memory formation after mild COVID-19. Each CDR3 protein is one row after TCRdb ran MiXCR on the 5' RACE reads. The sample includes roughly 370,000 distinct CDR3 sequences, about 15% of them seen just once. The CDR3 has 14 residues. V shed 0 bases, J shed 5 bases, and the junction held 2 bases outside the gene matches. CDR1 and CDR2 from the germline V gene are SGHRS and YFSETQ. The TCR originated in a man between 18 and 35 years old who had mild COVID-19 (a few samples of this study predate the infection). Cell type and time point are not known. Sequenced material: PBMCs or a T cell subset sorted from them (not recorded which). The rearrangement joins TRBV5-1 to TRBJ2-1; 7 bases are a match to TRBD1. This CDR3 reads CASSLEGTDNEQFF. CDR3 coding DNA: TGCGCCAGCAGCTTGGAAGGGACAGACAATGAGCAGTTCTTC.